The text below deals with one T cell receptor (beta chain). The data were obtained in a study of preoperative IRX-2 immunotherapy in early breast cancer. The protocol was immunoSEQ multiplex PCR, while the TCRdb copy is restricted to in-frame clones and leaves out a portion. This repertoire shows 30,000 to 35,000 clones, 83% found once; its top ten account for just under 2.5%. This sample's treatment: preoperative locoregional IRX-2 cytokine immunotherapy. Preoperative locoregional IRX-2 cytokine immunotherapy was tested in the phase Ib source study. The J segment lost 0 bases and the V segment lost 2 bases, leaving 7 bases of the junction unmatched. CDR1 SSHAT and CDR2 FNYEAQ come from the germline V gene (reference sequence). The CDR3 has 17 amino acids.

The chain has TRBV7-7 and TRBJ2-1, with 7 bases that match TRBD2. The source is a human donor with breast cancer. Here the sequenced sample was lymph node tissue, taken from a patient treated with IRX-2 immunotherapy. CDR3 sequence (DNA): TGTGCCAGCAGCTTAAGGAGGCGGGAGTCCTCCTACAATGAGCAGTTCTTC. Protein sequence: CASSLRRRESSYNEQFF. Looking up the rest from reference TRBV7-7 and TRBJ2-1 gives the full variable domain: GAGVSQSPRYKVTKRGQDVTLRCDPISSHATLYWYQQALGQGPEFLTYFNYEAQPDKSGLPSDRFSAERPEGSISTLTIQRTEQRDSAMYRCASSLRRRESSYNEQFFGPGTRLTVL.